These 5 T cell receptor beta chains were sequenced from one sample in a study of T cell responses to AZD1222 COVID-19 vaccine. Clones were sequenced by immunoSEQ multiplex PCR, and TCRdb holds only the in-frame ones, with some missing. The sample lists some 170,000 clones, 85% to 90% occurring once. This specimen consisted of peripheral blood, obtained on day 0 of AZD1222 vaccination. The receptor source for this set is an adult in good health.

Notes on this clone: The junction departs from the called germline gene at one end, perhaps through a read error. CDR3 in amino acids: CASTEGTSWVQYF. The CDR3 DNA reads TGTGCCAGCACTGAAGGGACTAGTTGGGTGCAGTACTTC. The gene calls are TRBV2 and TRBJ2-7, with 8 bases fitting TRBD2. Germline loops: CDR1 SNHLY, CDR2 FYNNEI. The CDR3 has 13 residues.

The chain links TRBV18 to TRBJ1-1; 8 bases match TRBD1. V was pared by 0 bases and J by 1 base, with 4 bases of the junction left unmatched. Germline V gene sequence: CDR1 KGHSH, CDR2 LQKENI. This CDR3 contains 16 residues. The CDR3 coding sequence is TGTGCCAGCTCACCACCTCCAGGGGGCCGGAACACTGAAGCTTTCTTT. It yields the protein CASSPPPGGRNTEAFF.

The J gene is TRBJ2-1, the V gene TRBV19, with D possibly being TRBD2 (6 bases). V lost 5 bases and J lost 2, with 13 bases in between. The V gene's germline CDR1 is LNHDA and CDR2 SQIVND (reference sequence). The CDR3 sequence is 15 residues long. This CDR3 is CASSLGRDAYNEQFF. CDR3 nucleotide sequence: TGTGCCAGTAGTTTGGGGCGGGATGCCTACAATGAGCAGTTCTTC.

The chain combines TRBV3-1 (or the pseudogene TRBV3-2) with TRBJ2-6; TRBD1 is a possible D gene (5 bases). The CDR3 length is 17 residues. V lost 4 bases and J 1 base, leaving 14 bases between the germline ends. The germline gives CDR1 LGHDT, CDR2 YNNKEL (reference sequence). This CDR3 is CASSLRGLSSGANVLTF. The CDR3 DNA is TGTGCCAGCAGCCTAAGGGGTCTCTCGTCTGGGGCCAACGTCCTGACTTTC.

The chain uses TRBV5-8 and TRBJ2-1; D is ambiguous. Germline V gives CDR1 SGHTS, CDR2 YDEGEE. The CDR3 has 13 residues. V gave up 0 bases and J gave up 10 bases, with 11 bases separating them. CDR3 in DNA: TGTGCCAGCAGCTTGGGCCAACTCGGGGAGCAGTTCTTC. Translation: CASSLGQLGEQFF.